This T cell receptor (beta chain) was profiled in a study of cytomegalovirus exposure and HLA in healthy donors. The PCR contained 60 Vbeta and 13 Jbeta primers. Method: immunoSEQ multiplex PCR; TCRdb's copy keeps in-frame clones and lacks some. The profile covers around 20,000 clones, with roughly 70% appearing a single time and approximately 3.7% taken by the ten largest. CDR3 length equals 17 residues. CDR1 LGHNA and CDR2 YSLEER come from the germline V gene. The V and J ends lost 0 bases and 4 bases respectively, with 18 bases between them. The specimen was PBMCs. This clonotype was sampled from a man younger than 35 in good health and CMV-seronegative. The chain joins TRBV4-3 to TRBJ1-2; TRBD1 might be the D (6 bases). CDR3 sequence: CASSQDWRQAPLYGYTF. As DNA, the CDR3 is TGCGCCAGCAGCCAAGATTGGAGACAGGCCCCCCTCTATGGCTACACCTTC.